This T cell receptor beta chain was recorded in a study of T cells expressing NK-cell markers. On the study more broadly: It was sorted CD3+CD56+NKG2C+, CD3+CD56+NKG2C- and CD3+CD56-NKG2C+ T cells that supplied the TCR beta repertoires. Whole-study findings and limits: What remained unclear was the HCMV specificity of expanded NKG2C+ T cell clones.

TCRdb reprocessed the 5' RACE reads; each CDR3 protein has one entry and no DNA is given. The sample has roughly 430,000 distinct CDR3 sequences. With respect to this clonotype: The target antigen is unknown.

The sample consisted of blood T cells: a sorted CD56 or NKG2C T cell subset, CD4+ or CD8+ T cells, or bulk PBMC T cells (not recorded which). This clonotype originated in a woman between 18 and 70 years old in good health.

The CDR3: CSAPLGGSFDEQFF. The V call is TRBV20-1, the J call TRBJ2-1; TCRdb selects TRBD1, and the lack of DNA leaves this call unchecked. The V gene's germline CDR1 is DFQATT and CDR2 SNEGSKA (reference sequence). This CDR3 spans 14 amino acids.